Each of the 21 T cell receptor beta chains below was sequenced from the same sample in a study of blood T cell repertoires in COVID-19. Profiled with immunoSEQ multiplex PCR; TCRdb holds only in-frame clones, not every one. The sample lists about 110,000 clones, less than 85% seen once, with more than 3.5% in the top ten. Source material: peripheral blood. These receptors all stem from a woman at least 80 years old with acute or convalescent COVID-19.

In its sample, this clone was seen once. This chain joins TRBV5-4 and TRBJ2-3; 7 positions agree with TRBD1. V lost 3 bases and J lost 0; bases outside the gene matches: 4. The CDR3 runs 15 residues. The germline CDR1 and CDR2 sequences are SGHNT and YYREEE (reference sequence). CDR3 DNA sequence: TGTGCCAGCAGCTATGACAGGGTGAGCACAGATACGCAGTATTTT. Protein: CASSYDRVSTDTQYF.

Only a few counts were recorded for this clone. The CDR3 coding sequence is TGTGCCAGCAGTAACGCAGGGGGCTCTTATAATTCACCCCTCCACTTT. This sequence encodes CASSNAGGSYNSPLHF. The rearrangement joins TRBV28 to TRBJ1-6; 8 bases are a match to TRBD1. Germline assignment: CDR1 MDHEN and CDR2 SYDVKM. The CDR3 sequence is 16 residues long. Losses at the gene ends were 5 bases for V and 4 bases for J; bases not matched to a gene: 7. Complete variable domain (other parts from reference TRBV28 and TRBJ1-6): DVKVTQSSRYLVKRTGEKVFLECVQDMDHENMFWYRQDPGLGLRLIYFSYDVKMKEKGDIPEGYSVSREKKERFSLILESASTNQTSMYLCASSNAGGSYNSPLHFGNGTRLTVT.

V usage is TRBV5-4 and J usage is TRBJ1-2; TRBD1 aligns across 9 bases. Germline V gives CDR1 SGHNT, CDR2 YYREEE (reference sequence). CDR3 length equals 15 residues. Trimming at V came to 5 bases and at J to 2 bases, leaving 7 bases not matched to a gene. The CDR3 loop reads CASSYRTGENYGYTF. As DNA, the CDR3 is TGTGCCAGCAGTTATCGGACAGGGGAAAACTATGGCTACACCTTC.

This chain joins TRBV27 and TRBJ2-5, with a possible D match to TRBD1 (5 bases). Germline CDR1 and CDR2: MNHEY and SMNVEV (reference sequence). The CDR3 is 13 amino acids. Trimming took off 2 bases at V and 4 bases at J, with 8 bases between the two ends. The CDR3 protein is CASSLGQGETQYF. In DNA, the CDR3 is TGTGCCAGCAGTTTAGGCCAGGGAGAGACCCAGTACTTC.

The chain uses TRBV6-2 or TRBV6-3 and TRBJ1-5; no clear D gene. This CDR3 spans 14 amino acids. CDR1 is MNHEY and CDR2 is SVGEGT in the germline V gene. Between the trimmed V and J ends, which lost 5 bases and 0 bases, there was a span of 8 bases. In DNA, the CDR3 is TGTGCCAGCAGTACCTCAGGTAGCAATCAGCCCCAGCATTTT. Its protein is CASSTSGSNQPQHF.

The chain carries TRBV28 and TRBJ2-1; 13 nucleotides match TRBD2. Germline lookup yields CDR1 MDHEN and CDR2 SYDVKM. The CDR3 covers 15 residues. Trimming cost V 5 bases and J 7 bases; bases outside gene matches: 5. The CDR3 sequence is CASSDGLAGDNEQFF. CDR3 coding DNA: TGTGCCAGCAGTGACGGACTAGCGGGGGATAATGAGCAGTTCTTC.

The chain is built from TRBV19 and TRBJ2-2, with 7 bases aligning to TRBD2. This CDR3 has 16 residues. V shed 6 bases and J 0 bases; nucleotides not matched to a gene: 7. Germline CDR1 is LNHDA and CDR2 is SQIVND (reference sequence). This CDR3 reads CASRTLADANTGELFF. CDR3 nucleotides: TGTGCCAGTAGGACCCTAGCGGACGCGAACACCGGGGAGCTGTTTTTT.

The V call is TRBV28, the J call TRBJ1-4; D might be TRBD1 (6 bases). This CDR3 contains 16 residues. V shed 5 bases and J shed 7 bases, with 20 bases lying between them. CDR1 is MDHEN, CDR2 SYDVKM, per germline. CDR3 in amino acids: CASSQTGFRGGEKLFF. The CDR3 DNA is TGTGCCAGCAGTCAAACAGGTTTTCGAGGGGGTGAAAAACTGTTTTTT.

The V gene is TRBV27, the J gene TRBJ2-6, with 8 bases aligning to TRBD2. This CDR3 has 19 residues. Losses at the gene ends were 7 bases for V and 0 bases for J; bases not matched to a gene: 14. Germline V CDR1 and CDR2: MNHEY, SMNVEV (reference sequence). The CDR3 nucleotides are TGTGCCAGCACCCATCGGTGGAGCGGGGGCTTCTCTGGGGCCAACGTCCTGACTTTC. Amino acid sequence: CASTHRWSGGFSGANVLTF.

This clone was seen only once. The chain recombines TRBV5-4 with TRBJ2-1, with 10 nucleotides matching TRBD2. The V segment lost 0 bases and the J segment 4 bases; nucleotides outside the gene matches: 7. Germline V gene sequence: CDR1 SGHNT, CDR2 YYREEE (reference sequence). This CDR3 is built from 17 residues. The CDR3 is CASSLGGLAGVYNEQFF. The CDR3 nucleotides are TGTGCCAGCAGCTTGGGCGGGCTAGCGGGAGTTTACAATGAGCAGTTCTTC.

V and J are TRBV13 and TRBJ1-5; the D gene is possibly TRBD1 (6 bases). V shed 3 bases and J shed 6 bases, with 12 bases lying between them. The CDR3 is made up of 14 amino acids. Germline V lookup: CDR1 PRHDT, CDR2 FYEKMQ (reference sequence). DNA for the CDR3: TGTGCCAGCAGCTTCGGACAGTTATTTCAGCCCCAGCATTTT. This encodes CASSFGQLFQPQHF.

The V call is TRBV2, the J call TRBJ2-7; D possibly corresponds to TRBD1 (6 bases). Deletions cut 3 bases from V and 6 bases from J, with 9 bases between. The CDR3 extends over 12 amino acids. Germline V gene data show CDR1 as SNHLY and CDR2 as FYNNEI. The CDR3 DNA sequence: TGTGCCAGCAGTGAGGCAGGGGTCGAGCAGTACTTC. Protein sequence: CASSEAGVEQYF.

V and J are TRBV4-2 and TRBJ2-3; tentatively, D is TRBD2 (6 bases). Germline assignment: CDR1 LGHNA and CDR2 YNFKEQ. The ends were cut back, 4 bases at V and 0 bases at J, with 11 bases in the middle. The CDR3 covers 15 residues. Written as DNA, the CDR3 is TGTGCCAGCAGCCCTAGCGACCCTAGCACAGATACGCAGTATTTT. Translated, it gives CASSPSDPSTDTQYF.

The rearrangement links TRBV10-2 to TRBJ2-1, with D tentatively TRBD2 (6 bases). The CDR3 totals 20 residues. V was cut by 0 bases and J by 0 bases, with 21 bases left in between. From germline, CDR1 is WSHSY and CDR2 SAAADI. CDR3 sequence: CASSESGRRTGVSSYNEQFF. For the CDR3, the DNA is TGCGCCAGCAGTGAGTCCGGGCGGCGGACGGGGGTTAGCTCCTACAATGAGCAGTTCTTC.

The chain joins TRBV11-2 to TRBJ2-1; D is possibly TRBD1 (5 bases). This CDR3 has 14 amino acids. Trimming stripped 5 bases from V and 7 bases from J, with 15 bases between. The V gene's germline CDR1 is SGHAT and CDR2 FQNNGV. As DNA, the CDR3 is TGTGCCAGCAGCAGGGCAGGGAATCGGAATGAGCAGTTCTTC. Its translation: CASSRAGNRNEQFF.

V usage is TRBV10-1 and J usage is TRBJ2-5, with 15 bases lining up with TRBD2. From germline, CDR1 is WNHNN and CDR2 SYGVQD (reference sequence). The V gene end was trimmed by 7 bases and the J gene end by 7 bases; junction bases not matched to a gene: 7. CDR3 length: 15 amino acids. The CDR3 nucleotides are TGCGCCAGCATGCGGACTAGCGGGGGGGACGGGACCCAGTACTTC. It specifies CASMRTSGGDGTQYF.

The CDR3 sequence is CASSSYRVEGTQYF. The DNA for the CDR3 is TGTGCCAGCAGCTCGTACAGGGTTGAGGGAACCCAGTACTTC. The chain links TRBV7-6 to TRBJ2-5; TRBD1 is a possible D gene (6 bases). The V end lost 4 bases, the J end lost 8 bases, and 17 bases lay between the germline ends. CDR1 and CDR2 from the germline V gene are SGHVS and FNYEAQ. The length of the CDR3 is 14 residues.

V usage is TRBV7-9 and J usage is TRBJ1-3; no definite D call. Germline CDR1 SEHNR, CDR2 FQNEAQ (reference sequence). The ends were cut back, 11 bases at V and 0 bases at J, with 11 bases in the middle. This CDR3 contains 13 residues. CDR3 DNA sequence: TGTGCCGCCGAGGGTGTCTCTGGAAACACCATATATTTT. Amino acid sequence: CAAEGVSGNTIYF.

The J gene is TRBJ1-3, the V gene TRBV16; D may be TRBD1 (6 bases). V dropped 2 bases and J dropped 1 base, with 9 bases sitting between them. The CDR3 totals 15 residues. The germline V gene has CDR1 KGHSY and CDR2 FQNENV. CDR3 amino acids: CASSQVQGSGNTIYF. The CDR3 coding sequence is TGTGCCAGCAGCCAAGTACAGGGATCTGGAAACACCATATATTTT.

This clone came up once. CDR3 residues: CATSRASGITTEAFF. CDR3 DNA sequence: TGTGCCACCAGCAGAGCCTCAGGAATCACAACTGAAGCTTTCTTT. J is TRBJ1-1 and V is TRBV15; D unresolved. The CDR3 extends over 15 amino acids. Trimming removed 1 base from V and 5 bases from J, with 14 bases in between. Germline loops: CDR1 LNHNV, CDR2 YYDKDF (reference sequence).

The chain employs TRBV27 and TRBJ2-7; 8 nucleotides agree with TRBD1. Trimming at V came to 6 bases and at J to 4 bases, leaving 14 bases not matched to a gene. The CDR3 loop spans 16 amino acids. Germline loops: CDR1 MNHEY, CDR2 SMNVEV (reference sequence). The CDR3 is CASSQTAGQVAYEQYF. DNA of the CDR3: TGTGCCAGCAGCCAGACGGCGGGACAGGTTGCTTACGAGCAGTACTTC.